Below, 27 T cell receptor beta chains from the same sample are listed, as sequenced in a study of early T cells in non-severe SARS-CoV-2 infection (dated by TCRdb to the early 2020s). Preparation of the library involved 5' RACE. The sequencer listed for this sample is NextSeq 500. Clones were called with MiXCR by TCRdb after fastp trimmed the public reads at Q25, and only in-frame beta chains were retained. Rows merge per CDR3 protein into single entries with the most common DNA and genes. The sample has 57,000 or so distinct CDR3 sequences on record, around 12% of them singletons. The top ten hold 4.5% to 5.5% of the sample. The sample was whole blood. These receptors were taken from an adult who was a healthcare worker with PCR-confirmed SARS-CoV-2 infection or an uninfected control (not recorded which).

The rearrangement links TRBV7-2 to TRBJ2-3; D remains unclear. Germline loops: CDR1 SGHTA, CDR2 FQGNSA. This CDR3 is 14 amino acids long. V was pared by 5 bases and J by 4 bases, with 13 bases between. CDR3 sequence (DNA): TGTGCCAGCAGCGTCCGAGTATTCCCAGATACGCAGTATTTT. Its translation: CASSVRVFPDTQYF. The variable domain in full, completed from reference TRBV7-2 and TRBJ2-3, reads GAGVSQSPSNKVTEKGKDVELRCDPISGHTALYWYRQSLGQGLEFLIYFQGNSAPDKSGLPSDRFSAERTGGSVSTLTIQRTQQEDSAVYLCASSVRVFPDTQYFGPGTRLTVL.

This clonotype occurred many times. The genes are TRBV7-9 and TRBJ2-5; D is uncertain. The CDR3 runs 12 residues. The V and J ends lost 1 base and 5 bases respectively, with 5 bases between them. Germline V gives CDR1 SEHNR, CDR2 FQNEAQ (reference sequence). CDR3 sequence: CASSLVSETQYF. For the CDR3, the DNA is TGTGCCAGCAGCTTAGTTTCGGAGACCCAGTACTTC.

This clonotype was counted between two and nine times. The genes are TRBV20-1 and TRBJ2-4; the match to TRBD2 covers 7 bases. Germline CDR1 is DFQATT and CDR2 is SNEGSKA (reference sequence). The CDR3 has 18 residues. Trimming removed 4 bases from V and 1 base from J; junction bases left unmatched: 16. This chain's CDR3 is CSANARAGIGVAKNIQYF. DNA for the CDR3: TGCAGTGCTAACGCCAGAGCGGGAATTGGTGTGGCCAAAAACATTCAGTACTTC.

This clonotype was found many times. CDR3 protein: CASSQDNEQFF. The CDR3 DNA sequence: TGTGCCAGCAGCCAAGACAATGAGCAGTTCTTC. The genes are TRBV7-9 and TRBJ2-1; D remains unclear. With 5 bases removed from V and 5 bases from J, the gap between germline ends came to 4 bases. The CDR3 totals 11 residues. The V gene's germline CDR1 is SEHNR and CDR2 FQNEAQ (reference sequence).

The chain links TRBV18 to TRBJ1-1, with D unclear. Deletions cut 1 base from V and 6 bases from J, with 15 bases between. Germline assignment: CDR1 KGHSH and CDR2 LQKENI. This CDR3 region has 15 residues. This chain's CDR3 is CASSPRGNDLPEAFF. The CDR3 bases are TGTGCCAGCTCACCACGAGGAAACGACCTCCCTGAAGCTTTCTTT.

This clonotype has just a few counts. V gene TRBV6-2 or TRBV6-3 combines with J gene TRBJ1-1; 8 nucleotides match TRBD1. The CDR3 is made up of 12 amino acids. The V and J ends lost 0 bases and 12 bases, in that order; junction bases with no gene match: 3. CDR1 MNHEY and CDR2 SVGEGT come from the germline V gene. The DNA of the CDR3 is TGTGCCAGCAGTTACTCCACAGGGGGGACTTTCTTT. This translates into CASSYSTGGTFF.

The chain links TRBV9 to TRBJ2-3, with D possibly called TRBD1 or TRBD2 (5 bases each). V shed 2 bases and J shed 1 base, with 14 bases lying between them. Germline CDR1 is SGDLS and CDR2 is YYNGEE. This CDR3 has 16 amino acids. The DNA of the CDR3 is TGTGCCAGCAGCGTGGAACGTGGGGACGGCACAGATACGCAGTATTTT. Protein product: CASSVERGDGTDTQYF.

This clonotype turned up a few times. The CDR3 loop reads CSGGTVNTEAFF. In DNA, the CDR3 is TGCAGCGGCGGGACAGTGAACACTGAAGCTTTCTTT. The gene calls are TRBV29-1 and TRBJ1-1, with 7 bases fitting TRBD1. From germline, CDR1 is SQVTM and CDR2 ANQGSEA. The V and J ends lost 7 bases and 0 bases, in that order; junction bases with no gene match: 2. This CDR3 region has 12 residues.

The chain uses TRBV4-3 and TRBJ1-2; D is ambiguous. The CDR3 is 16 residues long. Trimming left V 2 bases short and J 2 bases short, with 15 bases between. Germline V gene sequence: CDR1 LGHNA, CDR2 YSLEER. CDR3 DNA: TGCGCCAGCAGCCAATCTCTAAGGCCCGAGAACTATGGCTACACCTTC. Its protein is CASSQSLRPENYGYTF.

At least ten counts were recorded for this clonotype. V is TRBV29-1 and J is TRBJ2-3; 8 bases fit TRBD1. V shed 4 bases and J 2 bases; nucleotides not matched to a gene: 5. The CDR3 contains 14 residues. Germline CDR1 reads SQVTM; CDR2 reads ANQGSEA. CDR3 in amino acids: CSVGRQGNTDTQYF. CDR3 sequence (DNA): TGCAGCGTTGGACGACAGGGGAACACAGATACGCAGTATTTT.

This clonotype was picked up a small number of times. The rearrangement links TRBV12-3 or TRBV12-4 to TRBJ2-5, with D possibly TRBD2 on 5 matching bases. The CDR3 runs 14 residues. The V end lost 6 bases, the J end lost 2 bases, and 13 bases lay between the germline ends. CDR3 sequence: CASSQDFGQETQYF. DNA for the CDR3: TGTGCCAGCAGCCAGGACTTTGGGCAAGAGACCCAGTACTTC.

The V and J genes are TRBV29-1 and TRBJ1-4; D gene ambiguous. Germline CDR1 SQVTM, CDR2 ANQGSEA. V was cut by 3 bases and J by 5 bases, with 7 bases left in between. The CDR3 loop spans 12 amino acids. The DNA for the CDR3 is TGCAGCGTTGATGCGGAGAATGAAAAACTGTTTTTT. This sequence encodes CSVDAENEKLFF.

V usage is TRBV20-1 and J usage is TRBJ1-2; D gene uncertain. The CDR3 is made up of 12 amino acids. The ends were cut back, 8 bases at V and 4 bases at J, with 14 bases in the middle. Germline values: CDR1 DFQATT, CDR2 SNEGSKA (reference sequence). Here the CDR3 reads CSPYSALYGYTF. In DNA, the CDR3 is TGCAGTCCTTATTCCGCCCTCTATGGCTACACCTTC.

In its sample, this clonotype was seen many times. The chain links TRBV5-4 to TRBJ2-3; D is possibly TRBD1 (6 bases). Germline V CDR1 and CDR2: SGHNT, YYREEE (reference sequence). The V end was cut by 4 bases, the J end by 4 bases, with 13 bases between. The length of the CDR3 is 14 residues. This CDR3 is CASSPRTDADTQYF. Written as DNA, the CDR3 is TGTGCCAGCAGCCCGAGGACAGATGCAGATACGCAGTATTTT.

This clonotype was observed many times. This rearrangement joins TRBV28 to TRBJ1-1; TRBD1 agrees at 11 bases. J lost 4 bases, V lost 7 bases, and 11 bases had no gene match. This CDR3 region has 16 residues. CDR1 and CDR2 (germline): MDHEN, SYDVKM. The CDR3 protein is CASTSDRGRAVTEAFF. Here the CDR3 DNA reads TGTGCCAGCACCTCGGACAGGGGGCGGGCGGTCACTGAAGCTTTCTTT.

This chain connects TRBV2 to TRBJ2-5, with D possibly being TRBD1 (6 bases). The CDR3 length is 13 residues. The V end lost 7 bases, the J end lost 4 bases, and 13 bases lay between the germline ends. Germline lookup yields CDR1 SNHLY and CDR2 FYNNEI. CDR3 protein: CASTTGFAETQYF. In DNA, the CDR3 is TGTGCCAGCACTACAGGGTTTGCAGAGACCCAGTACTTC.

The chain recombines TRBV3-1 with TRBJ2-5; 7 bases fit TRBD1. The CDR3 sequence is 14 residues long. V dropped 4 bases and J dropped 2; count of bases not matched to a gene: 4. Per the germline V gene, CDR1 is LGHDT and CDR2 is YNNKEL (reference sequence). The CDR3 region has the DNA TGTGCCAGCAGCCCGGGGACAGTACAAGAGACCCAGTACTTC. It specifies CASSPGTVQETQYF.

This clonotype was counted a few times. The genes are TRBV27 and TRBJ1-1; D remains ambiguous. Trimming cost V 3 bases and J 1 base, with 6 bases left between them. Germline CDR1 is MNHEY and CDR2 is SMNVEV (reference sequence). The CDR3 is made up of 13 amino acids. CDR3: CASSLWKNTEAFF. The CDR3 nucleotides read TGTGCCAGCAGTTTGTGGAAGAACACTGAAGCTTTCTTT.

This clonotype was counted between two and nine times. The chain links TRBV20-1 to TRBJ2-2; D may be TRBD2 (5 bases). CDR1 is DFQATT, CDR2 SNEGSKA, per germline (reference sequence). This CDR3 is 15 amino acids long. V shed 3 bases and J shed 3 bases, with 14 bases lying between them. Written as DNA, the CDR3 is TGCAGTGCTAGGGCCGGGGTCGTAGACACCGGGGAGCTGTTTTTT. Its protein is CSARAGVVDTGELFF.

This clonotype has only a few counts. The chain employs TRBV12-5 and TRBJ2-7; D is ambiguous. The CDR3 is 14 amino acids. Trimming took off 2 bases at V and 0 bases at J, with 8 bases between the two ends. Germline-derived CDR1 and CDR2 are LGHNT and FRNRAP. CDR3 coding DNA: TGTGCTAGTGGTTTGTTTCCAGCCTCCTACGAGCAGTACTTC. It specifies CASGLFPASYEQYF.

This clonotype has a handful of counts. CDR3 sequence (DNA): TGTGCCAGCAGGACAGGGCTGGATAATGAAAAACTGTTTTTT. Its translation: CASRTGLDNEKLFF. The chain carries TRBV27 and TRBJ1-4; 7 bases agree with TRBD1. The CDR3 consists of 14 residues. Germline values: CDR1 MNHEY, CDR2 SMNVEV (reference sequence). V dropped 6 bases and J dropped 4; count of bases not matched to a gene: 5.

This clonotype was detected ten times or more. As DNA, the CDR3 is TGTGCCAGCTCTTACGCAGGGGAAGAGACCCAGTACTTC. It specifies CASSYAGEETQYF. The gene calls are TRBV9 and TRBJ2-5; a weak D match, TRBD1 (6 bases). This CDR3 comprises 13 residues. CDR1 is SGDLS, CDR2 YYNGEE, per germline. The V end lost 7 bases, the J end lost 3 bases, and 13 bases lay between the germline ends.

This clonotype was detected ten times or more. The rearrangement joins TRBV20-1 to TRBJ1-5; D may be TRBD1 (6 bases). Trimming pared 6 bases from V and 2 bases from J, leaving 20 bases between. This CDR3 is 16 amino acids long. Germline V gives CDR1 DFQATT, CDR2 SNEGSKA (reference sequence). The CDR3 sequence: CSARRRTSGGNQPQHF. CDR3 nucleotides: TGCAGTGCAAGACGAAGGACTTCAGGGGGCAATCAGCCCCAGCATTTT.

This clonotype occurred many times. The chain uses TRBV11-2 and TRBJ2-7; 9 bases fit TRBD1. Germline V gene lookup returns CDR1 SGHAT and CDR2 FQNNGV. The V gene end was trimmed by 1 base and the J gene end by 2 bases; junction bases not matched to a gene: 3. The CDR3 is 15 residues long. The CDR3 nucleotides read TGTGCCAGCAGCTTAGGACGACAGGGGGCCTACGAGCAGTACTTC. It encodes CASSLGRQGAYEQYF.

This clonotype occurred many times. This chain joins TRBV12-3 or TRBV12-4 and TRBJ2-2; no firm D call. V was clipped by 6 bases and J by 0 bases, with 14 bases between them. The CDR3 is 16 residues long. This CDR3 reads CASSPTSYTNTGELFF. CDR3 DNA sequence: TGTGCCAGCAGCCCGACAAGCTATACGAACACCGGGGAGCTGTTTTTT.

The chain combines TRBV20-1 with TRBJ2-5; possibly TRBD2 for D (6 bases). Germline V gives CDR1 DFQATT, CDR2 SNEGSKA (reference sequence). The CDR3 spans 13 residues. Trimming took off 6 bases at V and 1 base at J, with 12 bases between the two ends. The CDR3 reads CSAPLGGQETQYF. CDR3 nucleotide sequence: TGCAGTGCGCCCCTCGGGGGCCAAGAGACCCAGTACTTC.

The chain combines TRBV28 with TRBJ2-3; 13 positions agree with TRBD2. CDR1 is MDHEN and CDR2 is SYDVKM in the germline V gene. With 5 bases clipped from V and 6 bases from J, the junction kept 11 bases outside the gene matches. This CDR3 spans 17 amino acids. CDR3: CASSRFGLAGEADTQYF. CDR3 DNA sequence: TGTGCCAGCAGTCGATTCGGACTAGCGGGAGAGGCGGATACGCAGTATTTT.